Following are 3 T cell receptor beta chains from one sample sequenced in a study of blood T cells in healthy people across ages. A second PCR, run for roughly 7 to 12 cycles, used a sample-barcoded 5' primer plus a J-beta primer mix. TCRdb re-called the 5' RACE reads with MiXCR, one entry per CDR3 protein. The table includes 1.5 million to 2 million distinct CDR3 sequences, 28% detected once. The sequencing sample was made of blood. The receptor source for this set is a young woman in good health.

This clonotype was picked up a small number of times. The gene calls are TRBV29-1 and TRBJ2-1; tentatively, D is TRBD1 (5 bases). The CDR3 loop spans 14 amino acids. Germline V lookup: CDR1 SQVTM, CDR2 ANQGSEA. V was trimmed by 5 bases and J by 9 bases, leaving 20 bases between them. Here the CDR3 reads CSVIRQASDSEQFF. The CDR3 DNA is TGCAGCGTTATACGCCAGGCCTCTGACAGTGAGCAGTTCTTC.

The chain combines TRBV20-1 with TRBJ1-2, with a weak D call TRBD1 (5 bases). Between the trimmed V and J ends, which lost 0 bases and 8 bases, there was a span of 19 bases. The V gene's germline CDR1 is DFQATT and CDR2 SNEGSKA (reference sequence). The CDR3 covers 15 residues. The CDR3 DNA follows: TGCAGTGCTAGAGATGCGGGACCGGCGCCTAGCGGCTACACCTTC. Its translation is CSARDAGPAPSGYTF.

The V gene is TRBV6-5, the J gene TRBJ2-3; no firm D call. Germline V gene data show CDR1 as MNHEY and CDR2 as SVGAGI. The CDR3 loop spans 13 amino acids. V lost 7 bases and J lost 0, with 8 bases in between. CDR3 DNA sequence: TGTGCCAGCACCGCAAGAAGCACAGATACGCAGTATTTT. This sequence encodes CASTARSTDTQYF.